The clone carrying this T cell receptor beta chain was recorded at least ten times. The data are from a study of neurological immune-mediated disorders. Noted time point: longitudinal time-point 3. A total of 2 million PBMCs stored at -80 degrees C provided the unsorted libraries. The V gene lost 5 bases and the J gene lost 2 bases, with 13 bases spanning the gap. CDR3 length equals 14 residues. Germline V lookup: CDR1 LNHDA, CDR2 SQIVND (reference sequence). TCRdb ran MiXCR on the 5' RACE reads and lists one entry per CDR3 protein. There are 53,000 or so distinct CDR3 sequences in the sample; about 8% occur only once, and 1.9% lies in the top ten.

This chain links TRBV19 with TRBJ2-7; a possible D gene is TRBD1 (6 bases). This clonotype was obtained from a woman in her 40s in good health. The sample taken for sequencing was PBMCs. The CDR3 loop is CASSLRTVTYEQYF. CDR3 nucleotides: TGTGCCAGTAGTCTAAGGACAGTAACCTACGAGCAGTACTTC.